This entry lists 18 T cell receptor beta chains sequenced from one sample in a study of patients and donors after allogeneic stem cell transplantation. TCRdb called the RT-PCR reads again in MiXCR, with one record for every CDR3 protein. The sample has about 410,000 distinct CDR3 sequences, 16% seen once. The sample consisted of blood, either unsorted or a sorted T cell fraction (not recorded which). The receptor set was obtained from a human donor who was either an allogeneic HSCT recipient or a stem cell or donor lymphocyte infusion donor (not recorded which). It is not recorded whose cells these are; they may come from a transplant donor.

This clonotype came up many times. This chain joins TRBV4-1 and TRBJ2-7, with a weak D call TRBD1 (7 bases). V dropped 4 bases and J dropped 2 bases, with 12 bases sitting between them. Germline CDR1 and CDR2: MGHRA and YSYEKL. The CDR3 spans 14 residues. The CDR3 reads CASSPGGNAYEQYF. CDR3 sequence (DNA): TGCGCCAGCAGCCCAGGGGGGAATGCCTACGAGCAGTACTTC.

This clonotype has just a few counts. The chain carries TRBV12-3 or TRBV12-4 and TRBJ2-3, with unresolved D. V shed 6 bases and J shed 2 bases, with 15 bases lying between them. There are 15 residues in the CDR3. CDR3 region: CASSPLRVVTDTQYF. CDR3 nucleotide sequence: TGTGCCAGCAGCCCCTTAAGGGTTGTCACAGATACGCAGTATTTT.

This clonotype has more than one count but fewer than ten. This chain joins TRBV3-1 and TRBJ1-1, with D unclear. CDR1 is LGHDT, CDR2 YNNKEL, per germline (reference sequence). The CDR3 covers 15 residues. V was shortened by 0 bases and J by 3 bases, with 11 bases between the two germline ends. In DNA form, the CDR3 reads TGTGCCAGCAGCCAAGATCTGGAGGGAGACACTGAAGCTTTCTTT. Translating it yields CASSQDLEGDTEAFF. Drawing the rest from reference TRBV3-1 and TRBJ1-1, the complete variable domain is DTAVSQTPKYLVTQMGNDKSIKCEQNLGHDTMYWYKQDSKKFLKIMFSYNNKELIINETVPNRFSPKSPDKAHLNLHINSLELGDSAVYFCASSQDLEGDTEAFFGQGTRLTVV.

The chain is built from TRBV6-5 and TRBJ2-3, with D possibly matching TRBD2 (6 bases). Looked up from germline, CDR1 is MNHEY and CDR2 is SVGAGI. The CDR3 has 16 residues. V was trimmed by 0 bases and J by 0 bases, leaving 10 bases between them. The CDR3 sequence: CASSYSTAGSTDTQYF. The CDR3 DNA sequence: TGTGCCAGCAGTTACTCCACGGCGGGAAGCACAGATACGCAGTATTTT.

The gene calls are TRBV4-3 and TRBJ1-4, with a possible D match to TRBD1 (6 bases). CDR3 length: 13 residues. Deletions cut 10 bases from V and 8 bases from J, with 17 bases between. Looked up from germline, CDR1 is LGHNA and CDR2 is YSLEER. CDR3 protein: CATGIWGHEKLFF. The CDR3 nucleotides read TGCGCCACCGGGATTTGGGGGCACGAAAAACTGTTTTTT.

The rearrangement links TRBV14 to TRBJ1-2; 7 bases align to TRBD1. CDR1 is SGHDN and CDR2 is FVKESK in the germline V gene. The trim removed 1 base at V and 6 bases at J, leaving 8 bases unmatched. The CDR3 length is 15 residues. CDR3 nucleotides: TGTGCCAGCAGCCAAGCCCGTGACAGGGAAAATGGCTACACCTTC. This translates into CASSQARDRENGYTF.

This clonotype was counted ten times or more. The rearrangement uses TRBV5-6 and TRBJ1-2; D ambiguous. Germline V lookup: CDR1 SGHDT, CDR2 YYEEEE. V was pared by 0 bases and J by 3 bases, with 3 bases between. The CDR3 loop spans 12 amino acids. CDR3 amino acids: CASSLEDYGYTF. CDR3 bases: TGTGCCAGCAGCTTGGAGGACTATGGCTACACCTTC.

The J gene is TRBJ2-1, the V gene TRBV6-2 or TRBV6-3; tentatively, D is TRBD2 (5 bases). Germline V gives CDR1 MNHEY, CDR2 SVGEGT. The CDR3 extends over 11 amino acids. Trimming cost V 5 bases and J 9 bases, with 8 bases left between them. The CDR3 loop is CASSRAGEQFF. In DNA form, the CDR3 reads TGTGCCAGCAGTAGGGCGGGTGAGCAGTTCTTC.

This clonotype was found many times. This chain connects TRBV24-1 to TRBJ1-1, with a tentative D call TRBD1 (6 bases). CDR1 and CDR2 (germline): KGHDR, SFDVKD. The CDR3 is 14 amino acids. Trimming took 8 bases from V and 1 from J, leaving 13 bases between them. CDR3 amino acids: CATKGGSKNTEAFF. The CDR3 region has the DNA TGTGCCACCAAGGGGGGCAGTAAGAACACTGAAGCTTTCTTT.

CDR3 sequence: CASSRDRGGKLSGNTIYF. Written as DNA, the CDR3 is TGTGCCAGCAGCCGAGACAGGGGGGGAAAACTTTCTGGAAACACCATATATTTT. This chain connects TRBV28 to TRBJ1-3; 9 bases map to TRBD1. This CDR3 region has 18 residues. CDR1 MDHEN and CDR2 SYDVKM come from the germline V gene. Trimming cost V 6 bases and J 1 base; bases outside gene matches: 13.

The chain couples TRBV30 to TRBJ2-5; tentative D call: TRBD2 (5 bases). Trimming pared 2 bases from V and 3 bases from J, leaving 10 bases between. Per germline, CDR1 GTSNPN and CDR2 SVGIG (reference sequence). This CDR3 contains 13 residues. The CDR3 DNA is TGTGCCTGGAGTTTCCTTAGCGAAGAGACCCAGTACTTC. Translated: CAWSFLSEETQYF.

V is TRBV5-1 and J is TRBJ2-5; 10 bases match TRBD2. Losses at the gene ends were 2 bases for V and 3 bases for J; bases not matched to a gene: 4. CDR1 and CDR2 (germline): SGHRS, YFSETQ. CDR3 length: 15 amino acids. The CDR3 sequence: CASSLTGLAKETQYF. The CDR3 nucleotides read TGCGCCAGCAGCTTAACGGGACTAGCGAAAGAGACCCAGTACTTC.

CDR3 region: CASSLVSGMYSYEQYF. CDR3 DNA sequence: TGCGCCAGCAGCTTGGTTAGCGGGATGTACTCCTACGAGCAGTACTTC. The chain links TRBV5-1 to TRBJ2-7; 8 bases are a match to TRBD2. The CDR3 spans 16 residues. Trimming at V came to 0 bases and at J to 0 bases, leaving 5 bases not matched to a gene. Per the germline V gene, CDR1 is SGHRS and CDR2 is YFSETQ.

The rearrangement uses TRBV6-5 and TRBJ1-6, with a tentative D call TRBD1 (6 bases). The V and J ends lost 4 bases and 7 bases respectively, with 14 bases between them. The CDR3 runs to 15 residues. Germline V lookup: CDR1 MNHEY, CDR2 SVGAGI. The CDR3 region has the DNA TGTGCCAGCAGTTCACCGGCGACAGGCAATTCACCCCTCCACTTT. This translates into CASSSPATGNSPLHF.

This clonotype was counted ten times or more. This chain connects TRBV9 to TRBJ2-1, with D possibly matching TRBD2 (6 bases). Trimming removed 0 bases from V and 7 bases from J, with 17 bases in between. The CDR3 sequence is 16 residues long. The germline V gene has CDR1 SGDLS and CDR2 YYNGEE. The CDR3 loop reads CASSVAAGRMENEQFF. The CDR3 DNA reads TGTGCCAGCAGCGTAGCGGCGGGGAGGATGGAAAATGAGCAGTTCTTC.

The V gene is TRBV12-3 or TRBV12-4, the J gene TRBJ1-6, with D possibly being TRBD1 (5 bases). V lost 6 bases and J lost 6, with 15 bases in between. The CDR3 totals 15 residues. The CDR3 bases are TGTGCCAGCAGCTCCCCTGGGGGTTTTAATTCACCCCTCCACTTT. Its translation: CASSSPGGFNSPLHF.

This clonotype came up a few times. The chain has TRBV6-1 and TRBJ1-3; TRBD1 matches at 7 bases. Trimming cost V 5 bases and J 5 bases; bases outside gene matches: 6. Germline V gene sequence: CDR1 MNHNS, CDR2 SASEGT. The CDR3 has 14 amino acids. For the CDR3, the DNA is TGTGCCAGCAGTCCGACAGGGCTCAGAAACACCATATATTTT. Translating it yields CASSPTGLRNTIYF.

The sample holds a few counts of this clonotype. The chain couples TRBV11-2 to TRBJ2-7; 12 positions match TRBD1. This CDR3 is built from 16 residues. Germline V lookup: CDR1 SGHAT, CDR2 FQNNGV. With V trimmed by 1 base and J by 3 bases, 4 bases remained unmatched. The CDR3 DNA is TGTGCCAGCAGCTTAGGGTGGGACAGGGGGCGCTACGAGCAGTACTTC. This translates into CASSLGWDRGRYEQYF.